These 2 T cell receptor beta chains were all obtained from the same sample, sequenced in a study of T cell repertoires in cytomegalovirus infection (dated by TCRdb to the late 2010s). Interpreted using the paper, the treatment or condition label stands for: in vitro stimulation with specific CMV peptide epitopes to enrich CMV-specific T cells. These receptors have no known antigen. These reads were obtained on an Illumina HiSeq 1500. TCRdb reprocessed the public reads (quality trimming at Q25 with fastp, clone calling with MiXCR) and kept in-frame beta chains. Duplicate CDR3 protein sequences are folded into a single record with the most common DNA and genes. This sample gives roughly 920,000 distinct CDR3 sequences in total; less than 40% of them show up just once. Over 11% of the sample is taken by the ten largest. The sample here was cultured CD8+ T cells from PBMCs, taken from culture after CMV antigen stimulation. These receptors were taken from a human donor in good health (CMV status not recorded). Some clones in this sample may be carry-over from other donors' samples.

CDR3: CSARWGNIQYF. CDR3 sequence (DNA): TGCAGTGCTAGATGGGGGAACATTCAGTACTTC. The rearrangement uses TRBV20-1 and TRBJ2-4, with D perhaps given as TRBD1 or TRBD2 (5 bases each). The CDR3 is made up of 11 amino acids. Trimming removed 2 bases at V and 7 bases at J, with 6 bases between. The germline V gene has CDR1 DFQATT and CDR2 SNEGSKA (reference sequence).

This clonotype showed up just a few times. The chain couples TRBV5-6 to TRBJ2-3; D may be TRBD2 (6 bases). The CDR3 length is 15 residues. Germline V gives CDR1 SGHDT, CDR2 YYEEEE. Trimming took 2 bases from V and 0 from J, leaving 10 bases between them. The CDR3 region has the DNA TGTGCCAGCAGCTTCGCGGGGATTAGCACAGATACGCAGTATTTT. This encodes CASSFAGISTDTQYF.